This T cell receptor beta chain appears in the sequencing data of a study of cytomegalovirus exposure and HLA in healthy donors. Whole-study findings and limits: In a later analysis, at a false discovery rate of 0.05, fewer than 20,000 TCR beta sequences were associated with HLA alleles. Cytomegalovirus-associated status was assigned to more than 150 TCR beta chains. Reportedly, TCR beta sequences accurately predicted HLA-A and HLA-B alleles in most subjects.

Comment on this clone: Its antigen remains unknown.

PCR was performed using 60 Vbeta and 13 Jbeta primers. As originally analysed: Around 11 million of around 85 million unique TCR beta chains were shared, per a later count. Only in-frame clones appear in the TCRdb table, and some are missing; sequencing was by immunoSEQ multiplex PCR. The V and J calls and the clone size are those of that table, but D and trimming were determined from the DNA. The sample holds 85,000 to 120,000 clones, roughly three quarters seen once. Germline-derived CDR1 and CDR2 are SGHTA and FQGNSA. V lost 5 bases and J lost 3, with 8 bases in between. This CDR3 spans 13 amino acids.

The sequence came from a male donor in good health and CMV-seropositive. The V call is TRBV7-2, the J call TRBJ1-5; maybe TRBD1 (6 bases). Material: PBMCs. The chain's CDR3 is CASSRQANQPQHF. The CDR3 DNA is TGTGCCAGCAGCAGACAGGCCAATCAGCCCCAGCATTTT.